The T cell receptor beta chain under discussion was sequenced for a study of blood T cell repertoires in COVID-19. In the study overall: Sites in the United States, Italy and Spain provided acute and convalescent COVID-19 samples. The analysed material was cDNA or gDNA that came from T cells, B-cell-depleted T cells, or PBMCs.

This clone has just a few counts. Trimming took 3 bases from V and 6 from J; bases not matched to a gene: 7. Germline CDR1 reads KGHDR; CDR2 reads SFDVKD. This CDR3 comprises 15 residues. Original processing methods: Nucleated cell number was recorded as an estimate derived from reference gene primer amplification. This table comes from immunoSEQ multiplex PCR, and its TCRdb copy is limited to in-frame clones, with some not included. The D gene and trimming were derived from the DNA, and the V and J assignments and clone size from that table. This table holds under 100,000 clones, around 88% found once.

The clonotype was recovered from a man aged 25 to 45 with acute or convalescent COVID-19. The V gene is TRBV24-1, the J gene TRBJ2-3; TRBD2 matches at 8 bases. Sequenced sample: peripheral blood. As DNA, the CDR3 is TGTGCCACCAGTGATCGGGAGCGGGAGTCCGATACGCAGTATTTT. Amino acids: CATSDRERESDTQYF.